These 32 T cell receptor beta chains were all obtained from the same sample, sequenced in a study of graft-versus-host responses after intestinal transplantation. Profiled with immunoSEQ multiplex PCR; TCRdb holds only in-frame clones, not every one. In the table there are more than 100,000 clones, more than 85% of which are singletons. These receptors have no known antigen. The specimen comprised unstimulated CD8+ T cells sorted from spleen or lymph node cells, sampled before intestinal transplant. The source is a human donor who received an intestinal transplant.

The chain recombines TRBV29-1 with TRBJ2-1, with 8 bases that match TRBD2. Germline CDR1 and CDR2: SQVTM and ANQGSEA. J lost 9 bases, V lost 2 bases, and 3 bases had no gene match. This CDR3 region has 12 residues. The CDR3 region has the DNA TGCAGCGTTGAAATGGGACTAGTTGAGCAGTTCTTC. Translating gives CSVEMGLVEQFF.

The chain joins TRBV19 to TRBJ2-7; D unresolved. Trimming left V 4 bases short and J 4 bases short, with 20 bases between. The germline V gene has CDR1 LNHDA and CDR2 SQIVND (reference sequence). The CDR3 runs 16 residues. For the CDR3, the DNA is TGTGCCAGTAGTACCCTCAGTGGCTACCTAGGGTACGAGCAGTACTTC. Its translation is CASSTLSGYLGYEQYF. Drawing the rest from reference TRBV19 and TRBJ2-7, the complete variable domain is DGGITQSPKYLFRKEGQNVTLSCEQNLNHDAMYWYRQDPGQGLRLIYYSQIVNDFQKGDIAEGYSVSREKKESFPLTVTSAQKNPTAFYLCASSTLSGYLGYEQYFGPGTRLTVT.

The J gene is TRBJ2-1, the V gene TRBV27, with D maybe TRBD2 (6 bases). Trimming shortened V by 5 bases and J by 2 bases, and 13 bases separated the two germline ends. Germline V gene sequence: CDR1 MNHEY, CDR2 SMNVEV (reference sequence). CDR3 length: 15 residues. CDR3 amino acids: CASSPRLGAYNEQFF. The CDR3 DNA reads TGTGCCAGCAGTCCTCGACTAGGGGCCTACAATGAGCAGTTCTTC.

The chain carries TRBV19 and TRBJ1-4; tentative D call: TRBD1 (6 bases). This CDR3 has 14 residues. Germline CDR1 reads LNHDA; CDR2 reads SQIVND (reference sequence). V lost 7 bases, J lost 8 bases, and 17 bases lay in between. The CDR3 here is CASTTDRRDEKLFF. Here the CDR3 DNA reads TGTGCCAGTACCACAGACAGGAGAGACGAAAAACTGTTTTTT.

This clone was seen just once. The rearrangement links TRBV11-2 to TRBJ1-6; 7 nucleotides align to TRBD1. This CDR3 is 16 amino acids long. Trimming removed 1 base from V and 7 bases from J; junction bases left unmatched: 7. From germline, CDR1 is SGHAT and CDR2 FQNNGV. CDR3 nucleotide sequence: TGTGCCAGCAGCTTAGGGTACGGGACAGAGAATTCACCCCTCCACTTT. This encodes CASSLGYGTENSPLHF.

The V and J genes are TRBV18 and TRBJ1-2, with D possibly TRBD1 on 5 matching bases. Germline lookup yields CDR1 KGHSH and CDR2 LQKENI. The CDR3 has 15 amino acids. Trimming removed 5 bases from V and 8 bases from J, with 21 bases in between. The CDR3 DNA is TGTGCCAGCTCATACAGTGCAGGGCAGGACGACGGCTACACCTTC. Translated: CASSYSAGQDDGYTF.

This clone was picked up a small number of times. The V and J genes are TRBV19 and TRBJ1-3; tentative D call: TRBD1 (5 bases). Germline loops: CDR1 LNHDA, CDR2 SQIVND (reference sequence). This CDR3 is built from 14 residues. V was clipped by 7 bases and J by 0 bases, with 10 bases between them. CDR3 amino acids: CASMDINSGNTIYF. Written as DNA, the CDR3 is TGTGCCAGTATGGACATTAACTCTGGAAACACCATATATTTT. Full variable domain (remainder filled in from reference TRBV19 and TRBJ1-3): DGGITQSPKYLFRKEGQNVTLSCEQNLNHDAMYWYRQDPGQGLRLIYYSQIVNDFQKGDIAEGYSVSREKKESFPLTVTSAQKNPTAFYLCASMDINSGNTIYFGEGSWLTVV.

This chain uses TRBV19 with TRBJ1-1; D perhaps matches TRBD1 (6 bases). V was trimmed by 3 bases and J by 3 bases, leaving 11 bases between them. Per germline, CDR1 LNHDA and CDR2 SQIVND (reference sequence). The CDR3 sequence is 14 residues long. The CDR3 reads CASSIWTADTEAFF. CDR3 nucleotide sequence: TGTGCCAGTAGTATCTGGACAGCCGACACTGAAGCTTTCTTT. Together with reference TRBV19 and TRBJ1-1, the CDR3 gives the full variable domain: DGGITQSPKYLFRKEGQNVTLSCEQNLNHDAMYWYRQDPGQGLRLIYYSQIVNDFQKGDIAEGYSVSREKKESFPLTVTSAQKNPTAFYLCASSIWTADTEAFFGQGTRLTVV.

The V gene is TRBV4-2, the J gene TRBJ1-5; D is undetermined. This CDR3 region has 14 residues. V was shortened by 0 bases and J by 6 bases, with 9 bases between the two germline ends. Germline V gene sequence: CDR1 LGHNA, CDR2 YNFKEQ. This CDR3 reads CASSQETGPQPQHF. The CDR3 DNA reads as TGTGCCAGCAGCCAAGAAACGGGCCCTCAGCCCCAGCATTTT.

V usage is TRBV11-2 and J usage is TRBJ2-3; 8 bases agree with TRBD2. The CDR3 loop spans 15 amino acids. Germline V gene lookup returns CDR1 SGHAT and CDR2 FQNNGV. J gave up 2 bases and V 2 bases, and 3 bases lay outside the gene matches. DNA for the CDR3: TGTGCCAGCAGCTTACCGGGGGGGTTCACAGATACGCAGTATTTT. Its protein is CASSLPGGFTDTQYF.

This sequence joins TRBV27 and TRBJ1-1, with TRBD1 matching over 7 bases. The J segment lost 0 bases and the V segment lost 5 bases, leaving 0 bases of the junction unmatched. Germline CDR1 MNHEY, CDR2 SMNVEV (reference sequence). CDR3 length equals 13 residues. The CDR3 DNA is TGTGCCAGCAGTACAGGGGTGAACACTGAAGCTTTCTTT. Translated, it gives CASSTGVNTEAFF.

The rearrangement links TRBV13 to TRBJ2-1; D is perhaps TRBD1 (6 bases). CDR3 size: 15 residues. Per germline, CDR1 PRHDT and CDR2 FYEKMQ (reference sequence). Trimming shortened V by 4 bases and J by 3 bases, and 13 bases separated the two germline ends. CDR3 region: CASSWDKEDYNEQFF. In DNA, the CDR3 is TGTGCCAGCAGCTGGGACAAGGAAGACTACAATGAGCAGTTCTTC. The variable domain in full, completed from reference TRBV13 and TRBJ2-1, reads AAGVIQSPRHLIKEKRETATLKCYPIPRHDTVYWYQQGPGQDPQFLISFYEKMQSDKGSIPDRFSAQQFSDYHSELNMSSLELGDSALYFCASSWDKEDYNEQFFGPGTRLTVL.

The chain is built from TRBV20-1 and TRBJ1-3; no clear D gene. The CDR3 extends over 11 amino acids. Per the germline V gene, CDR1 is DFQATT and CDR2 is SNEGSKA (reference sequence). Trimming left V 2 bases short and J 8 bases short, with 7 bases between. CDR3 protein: CSARITDTIYF. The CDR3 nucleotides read TGCAGTGCTAGAATAACGGACACCATATATTTT.

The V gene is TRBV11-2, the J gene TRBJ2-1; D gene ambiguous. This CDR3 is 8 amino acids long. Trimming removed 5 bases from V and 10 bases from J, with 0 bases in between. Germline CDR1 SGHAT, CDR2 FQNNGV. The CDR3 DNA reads TGTGCCAGCAGCGAGCAGTTCTTC. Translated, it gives CASSEQFF.

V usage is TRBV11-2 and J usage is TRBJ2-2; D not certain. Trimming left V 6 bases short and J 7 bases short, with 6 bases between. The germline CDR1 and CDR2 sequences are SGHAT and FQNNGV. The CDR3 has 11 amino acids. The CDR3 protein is CASRYHGELFF. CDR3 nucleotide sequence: TGTGCCAGCAGATACCACGGGGAGCTGTTTTTT.

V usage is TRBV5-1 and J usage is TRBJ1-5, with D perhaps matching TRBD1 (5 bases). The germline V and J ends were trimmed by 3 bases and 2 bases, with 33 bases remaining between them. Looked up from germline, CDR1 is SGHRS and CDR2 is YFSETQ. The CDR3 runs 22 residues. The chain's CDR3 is CASSSLGHRSPVPYICNQPQHF. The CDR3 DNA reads TGCGCCAGCAGCTCCTTAGGACACCGAAGCCCTGTCCCTTATATTTGCAATCAGCCCCAGCATTTT.

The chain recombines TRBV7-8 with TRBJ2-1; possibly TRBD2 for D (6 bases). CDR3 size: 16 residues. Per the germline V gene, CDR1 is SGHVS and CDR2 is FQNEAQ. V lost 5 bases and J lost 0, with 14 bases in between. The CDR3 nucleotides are TGTGCCAGCAGCCGAGGATTCGGGAGCTCCTACAATGAGCAGTTCTTC. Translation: CASSRGFGSSYNEQFF. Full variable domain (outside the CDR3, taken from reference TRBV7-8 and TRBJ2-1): GAGVSQSPRYKVAKRGQDVALRCDPISGHVSLFWYQQALGQGPEFLTYFQNEAQLDKSGLPSDRFFAERPEGSVSTLKIQRTQQEDSAVYLCASSRGFGSSYNEQFFGPGTRLTVL.

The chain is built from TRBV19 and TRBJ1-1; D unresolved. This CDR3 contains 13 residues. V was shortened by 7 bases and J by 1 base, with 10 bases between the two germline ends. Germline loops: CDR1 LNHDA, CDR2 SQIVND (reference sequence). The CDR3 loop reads CASMETENTEAFF. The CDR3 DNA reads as TGTGCCAGTATGGAGACGGAGAACACTGAAGCTTTCTTT.

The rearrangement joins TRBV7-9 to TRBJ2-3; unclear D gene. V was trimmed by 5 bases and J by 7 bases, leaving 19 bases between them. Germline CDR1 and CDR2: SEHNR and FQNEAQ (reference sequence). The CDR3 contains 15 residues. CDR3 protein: CASSPIPSVEHTQYF. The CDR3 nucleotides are TGTGCCAGCAGCCCAATCCCATCGGTCGAACATACGCAGTATTTT.

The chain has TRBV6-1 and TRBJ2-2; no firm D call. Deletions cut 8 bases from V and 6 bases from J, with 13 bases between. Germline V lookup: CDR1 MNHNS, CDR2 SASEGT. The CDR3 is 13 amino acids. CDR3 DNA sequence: TGTGCCAGCTTAGGCCGGTTGTCCGGGGAGCTGTTTTTT. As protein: CASLGRLSGELFF.

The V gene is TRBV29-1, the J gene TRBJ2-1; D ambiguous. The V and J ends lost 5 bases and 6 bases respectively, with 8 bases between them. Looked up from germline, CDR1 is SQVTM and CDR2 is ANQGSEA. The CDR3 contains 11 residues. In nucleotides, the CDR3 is TGCAGCGTTCAAACAGTCAATGAGCAGTTCTTC. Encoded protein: CSVQTVNEQFF.

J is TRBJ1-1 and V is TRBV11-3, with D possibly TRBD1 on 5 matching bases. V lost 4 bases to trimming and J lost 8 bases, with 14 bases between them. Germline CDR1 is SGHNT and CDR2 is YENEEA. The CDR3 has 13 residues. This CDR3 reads CASSSRTQPEAFF. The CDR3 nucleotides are TGTGCCAGCAGCTCAAGGACACAACCAGAAGCTTTCTTT.

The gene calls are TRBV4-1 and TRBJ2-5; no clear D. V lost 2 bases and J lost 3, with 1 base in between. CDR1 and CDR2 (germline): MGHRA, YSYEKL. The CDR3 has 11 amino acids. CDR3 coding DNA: TGCGCCAGCAGCCAAAAAGAGACCCAGTACTTC. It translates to CASSQKETQYF.

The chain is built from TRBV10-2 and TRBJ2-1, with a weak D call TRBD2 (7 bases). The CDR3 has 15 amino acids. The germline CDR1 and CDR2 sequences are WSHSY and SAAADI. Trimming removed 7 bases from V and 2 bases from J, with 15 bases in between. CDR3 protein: CASNPRGGPYNEQFF. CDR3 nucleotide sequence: TGCGCCAGCAACCCGAGGGGGGGCCCCTACAATGAGCAGTTCTTC.

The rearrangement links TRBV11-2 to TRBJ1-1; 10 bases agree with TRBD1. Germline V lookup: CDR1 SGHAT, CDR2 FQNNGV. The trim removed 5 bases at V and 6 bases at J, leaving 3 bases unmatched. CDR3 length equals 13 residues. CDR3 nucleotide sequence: TGTGCCAGCAGCCTCGGACAGGGGGCTGAAGCTTTCTTT. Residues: CASSLGQGAEAFF.

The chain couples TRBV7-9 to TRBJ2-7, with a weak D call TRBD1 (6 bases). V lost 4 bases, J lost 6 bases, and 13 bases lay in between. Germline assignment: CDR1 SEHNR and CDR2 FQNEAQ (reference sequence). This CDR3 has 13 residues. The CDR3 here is CASSYTQGPEQYF. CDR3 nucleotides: TGTGCCAGCAGCTACACACAGGGACCCGAGCAGTACTTC.

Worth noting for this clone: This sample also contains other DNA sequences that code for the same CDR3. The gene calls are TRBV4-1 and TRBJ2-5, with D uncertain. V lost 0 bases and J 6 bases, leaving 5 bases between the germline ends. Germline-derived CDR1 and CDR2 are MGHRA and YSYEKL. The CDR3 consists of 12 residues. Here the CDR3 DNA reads TGCGCCAGCAGCCAAGATGGCCAGACCCAGTACTTC. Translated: CASSQDGQTQYF.

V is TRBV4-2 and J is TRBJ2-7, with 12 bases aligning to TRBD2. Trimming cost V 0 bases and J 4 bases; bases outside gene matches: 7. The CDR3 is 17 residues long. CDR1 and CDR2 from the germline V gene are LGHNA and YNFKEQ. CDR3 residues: CASSQEFPSGGAYEQYF. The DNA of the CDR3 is TGTGCCAGCAGCCAAGAATTCCCTAGCGGGGGGGCTTACGAGCAGTACTTC.

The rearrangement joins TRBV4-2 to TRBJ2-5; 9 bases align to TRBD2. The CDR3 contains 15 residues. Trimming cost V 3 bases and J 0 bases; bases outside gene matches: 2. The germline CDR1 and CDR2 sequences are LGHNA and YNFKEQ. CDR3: CASSQLAGHQETQYF. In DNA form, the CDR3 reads TGTGCCAGCAGCCAGCTAGCGGGACACCAAGAGACCCAGTACTTC.

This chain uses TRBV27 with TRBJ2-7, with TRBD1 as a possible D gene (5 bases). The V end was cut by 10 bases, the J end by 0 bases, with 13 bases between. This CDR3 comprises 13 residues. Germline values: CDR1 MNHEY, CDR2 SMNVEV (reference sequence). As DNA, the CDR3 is TGTGCCACCGCCTGGGGCAGCTCCTACGAGCAGTACTTC. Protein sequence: CATAWGSSYEQYF.

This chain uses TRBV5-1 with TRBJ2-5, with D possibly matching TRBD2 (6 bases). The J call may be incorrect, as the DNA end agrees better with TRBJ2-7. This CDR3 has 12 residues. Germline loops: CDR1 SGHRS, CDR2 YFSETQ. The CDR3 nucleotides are TGCGCCAGCAGCAAGGGAGGCTACGAGCAGTACTTC. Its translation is CASSKGGYEQYF.

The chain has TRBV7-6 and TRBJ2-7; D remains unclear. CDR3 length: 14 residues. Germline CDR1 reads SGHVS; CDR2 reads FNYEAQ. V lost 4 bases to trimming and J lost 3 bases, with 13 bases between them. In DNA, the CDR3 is TGTGCCAGCAGCTCTGACGTAGAAGGCTACGAGCAGTACTTC. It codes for CASSSDVEGYEQYF.